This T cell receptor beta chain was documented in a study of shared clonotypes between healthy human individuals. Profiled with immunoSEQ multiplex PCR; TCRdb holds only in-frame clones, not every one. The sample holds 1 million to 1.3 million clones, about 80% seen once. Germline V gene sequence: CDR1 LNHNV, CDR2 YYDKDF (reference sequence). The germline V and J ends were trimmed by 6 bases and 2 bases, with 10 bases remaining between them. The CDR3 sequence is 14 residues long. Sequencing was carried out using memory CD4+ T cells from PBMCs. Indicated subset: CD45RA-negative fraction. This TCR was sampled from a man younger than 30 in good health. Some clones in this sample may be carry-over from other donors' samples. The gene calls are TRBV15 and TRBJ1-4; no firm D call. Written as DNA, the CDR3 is TGTGCCACCAGGGGAGGGTTGACTAATGAAAAACTGTTTTTT. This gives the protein CATRGGLTNEKLFF.